A single T cell receptor (beta chain) is shown here with its context. Its cognate antigen is unknown. This specimen belongs to a study of chemoradiotherapy in HPV16-positive cancers. Repeated repertoire sampling spanned the course of chemoradiotherapy. Overall study results and limits: Candidate HPV-specific clones and E7-related TCR motifs grew in tumor during treatment. The functional HPV-specific definition rests on just a couple of HPV16-positive patients. Better recurrence-free survival went with HPV-responsive T-cell expansion in HPV16-positive patients.

Germline CDR1 MDHEN, CDR2 SYDVKM. V lost 5 bases to trimming and J lost 8 bases; unmatched junction nucleotides: 10. The CDR3 has 14 amino acids. The repertoire was sequenced with immunoSEQ multiplex PCR; TCRdb's copy has only in-frame clones and lacks some. The data show a few thousand clones, roughly 83% seen once. This sequence joins TRBV28 and TRBJ1-2; TRBD1 matches 8 bases. This clonotype was obtained from a human donor with HPV-associated anogenital cancer. Sample: tumor tissue, taken from a patient who underwent chemoradiotherapy. The CDR3 DNA sequence: TGTGCCAGCAGTGCGGACAGGGAGGCTATAGGCTACACCTTC. Its translation is CASSADREAIGYTF.